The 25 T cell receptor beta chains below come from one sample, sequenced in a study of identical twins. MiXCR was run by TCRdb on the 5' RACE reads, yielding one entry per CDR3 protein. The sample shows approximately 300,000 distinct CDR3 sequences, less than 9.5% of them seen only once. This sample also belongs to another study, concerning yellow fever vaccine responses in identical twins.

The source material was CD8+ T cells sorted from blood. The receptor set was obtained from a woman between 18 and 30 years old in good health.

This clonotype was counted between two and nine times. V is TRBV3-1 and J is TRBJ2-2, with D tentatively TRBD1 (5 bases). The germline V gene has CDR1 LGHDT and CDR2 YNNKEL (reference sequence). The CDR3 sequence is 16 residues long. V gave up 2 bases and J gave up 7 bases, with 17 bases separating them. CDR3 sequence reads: CASSQPGAGSFGELFF. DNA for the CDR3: TGTGCCAGCAGCCAACCCGGAGCAGGGTCGTTCGGGGAGCTGTTTTTT.

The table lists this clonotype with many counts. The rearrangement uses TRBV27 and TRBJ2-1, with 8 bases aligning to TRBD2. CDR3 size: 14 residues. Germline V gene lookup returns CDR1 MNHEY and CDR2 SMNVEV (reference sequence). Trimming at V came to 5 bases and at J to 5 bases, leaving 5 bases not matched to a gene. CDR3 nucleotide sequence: TGTGCCAGCAGTACACGGGGGGGCCACAATGAGCAGTTCTTC. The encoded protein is CASSTRGGHNEQFF.

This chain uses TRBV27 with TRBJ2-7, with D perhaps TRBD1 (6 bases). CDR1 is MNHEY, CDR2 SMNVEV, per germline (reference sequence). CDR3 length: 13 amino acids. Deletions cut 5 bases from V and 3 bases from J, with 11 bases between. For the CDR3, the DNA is TGTGCCAGCAGTCCTAAACAGGGCTACGAGCAGTACTTC. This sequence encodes CASSPKQGYEQYF.

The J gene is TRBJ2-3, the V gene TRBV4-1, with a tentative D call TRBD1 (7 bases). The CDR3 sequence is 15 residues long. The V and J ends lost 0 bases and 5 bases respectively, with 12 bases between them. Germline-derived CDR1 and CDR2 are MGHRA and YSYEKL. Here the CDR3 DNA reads TGCGCCAGCAGCCAAGAAGGGCAGGGGGGAGATACGCAGTATTTT. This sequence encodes CASSQEGQGGDTQYF.

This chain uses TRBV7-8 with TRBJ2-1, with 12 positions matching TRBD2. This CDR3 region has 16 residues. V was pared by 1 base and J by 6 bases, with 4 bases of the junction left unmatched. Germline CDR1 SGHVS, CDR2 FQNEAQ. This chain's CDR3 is CASSLGPSGGGNEQFF. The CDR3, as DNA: TGTGCCAGCAGCTTAGGGCCTAGCGGGGGGGGCAATGAGCAGTTCTTC.

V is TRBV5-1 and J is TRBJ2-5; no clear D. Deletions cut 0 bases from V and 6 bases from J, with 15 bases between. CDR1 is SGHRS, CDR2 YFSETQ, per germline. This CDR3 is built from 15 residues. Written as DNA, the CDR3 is TGCGCCAGCAGCTTGGAGAGCGACCCCTCCAAGACCCAGTACTTC. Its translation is CASSLESDPSKTQYF.

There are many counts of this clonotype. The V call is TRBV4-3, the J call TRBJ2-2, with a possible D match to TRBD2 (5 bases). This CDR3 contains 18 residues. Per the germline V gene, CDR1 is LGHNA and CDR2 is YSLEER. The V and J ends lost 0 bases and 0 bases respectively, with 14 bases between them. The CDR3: CASSQDVGLAANTGELFF. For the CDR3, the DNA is TGCGCCAGCAGCCAAGATGTCGGTCTAGCCGCGAACACCGGGGAGCTGTTTTTT.

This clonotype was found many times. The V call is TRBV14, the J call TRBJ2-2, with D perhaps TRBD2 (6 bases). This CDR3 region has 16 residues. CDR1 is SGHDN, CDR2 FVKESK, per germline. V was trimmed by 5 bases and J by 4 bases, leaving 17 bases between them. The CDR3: CASSVRLVGLTGELFF. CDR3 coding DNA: TGTGCCAGCAGCGTGAGACTAGTTGGCCTCACCGGGGAGCTGTTTTTT.

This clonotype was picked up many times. The CDR3 nucleotides are TGTGCCAGCAGCTTAGGGAGACAGGGAGGAGGGGAGCTGTTTTTT. Protein: CASSLGRQGGGELFF. This chain joins TRBV11-2 and TRBJ2-2; possibly TRBD1 for D (7 bases). V gave up 1 base and J gave up 8 bases, with 14 bases separating them. There are 15 residues in the CDR3. Germline V lookup: CDR1 SGHAT, CDR2 FQNNGV.

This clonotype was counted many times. The CDR3 sequence: CASTDTQTSGYNEQFF. CDR3 bases: TGTGCCAGCACCGATACCCAGACTAGCGGTTACAATGAGCAGTTCTTC. The J gene is TRBJ2-1, the V gene TRBV11-2; 9 nucleotides line up with TRBD2. The V segment lost 7 bases and the J segment 4 bases; nucleotides outside the gene matches: 11. The CDR3 consists of 16 residues. Germline assignment: CDR1 SGHAT and CDR2 FQNNGV. The complete variable domain, with remaining parts taken from reference TRBV11-2 and TRBJ2-1, reads EAGVAQSPRYKIIEKRQSVAFWCNPISGHATLYWYQQILGQGPKLLIQFQNNGVVDDSQLPKDRFSAERLKGVDSTLKIQPAKLEDSAVYLCASTDTQTSGYNEQFFGPGTRLTVL.

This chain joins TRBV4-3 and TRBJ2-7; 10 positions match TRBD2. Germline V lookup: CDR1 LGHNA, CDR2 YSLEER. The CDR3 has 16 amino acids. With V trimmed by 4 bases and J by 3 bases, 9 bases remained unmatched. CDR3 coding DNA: TGCGCCAGCAGCCCACAGAGGACTAGCGGTGTCTACGAGCAGTACTTC. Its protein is CASSPQRTSGVYEQYF.

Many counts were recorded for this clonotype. CDR3 loop: CASSPEGSGILVEEQFF. The CDR3 coding sequence is TGTGCCAGCAGTCCTGAGGGTAGCGGGATATTGGTCGAGGAGCAGTTCTTC. The chain employs TRBV3-1 and TRBJ2-1, with TRBD2 matching 8 bases. CDR3 size: 17 residues. Germline values: CDR1 LGHDT, CDR2 YNNKEL (reference sequence). The V segment lost 6 bases and the J segment 10 bases; nucleotides outside the gene matches: 20.

CDR3 region: CASSSGNRGFTGELFF. CDR3 sequence (DNA): TGTGCCAGCAGCTCCGGGAACAGGGGGTTCACCGGGGAGCTGTTTTTT. The V and J genes are TRBV7-6 and TRBJ2-2; 8 bases line up with TRBD1. V was pared by 4 bases and J by 4 bases, with 8 bases of the junction left unmatched. This CDR3 is 16 amino acids long. Germline lookup yields CDR1 SGHVS and CDR2 FNYEAQ.

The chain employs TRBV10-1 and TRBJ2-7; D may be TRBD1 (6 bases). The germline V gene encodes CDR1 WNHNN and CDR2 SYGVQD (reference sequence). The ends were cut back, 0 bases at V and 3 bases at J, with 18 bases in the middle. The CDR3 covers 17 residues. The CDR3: CASSESSTQGGFYEQYF. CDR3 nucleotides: TGCGCCAGCAGTGAGTCTAGCACACAGGGCGGGTTCTACGAGCAGTACTTC.

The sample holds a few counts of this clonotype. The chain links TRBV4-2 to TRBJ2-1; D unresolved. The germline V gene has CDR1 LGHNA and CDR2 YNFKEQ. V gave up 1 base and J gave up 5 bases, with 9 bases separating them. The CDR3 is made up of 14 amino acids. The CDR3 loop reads CASSQGVGDNEQFF. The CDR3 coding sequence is TGTGCCAGCAGCCAAGGGGTTGGGGACAATGAGCAGTTCTTC.

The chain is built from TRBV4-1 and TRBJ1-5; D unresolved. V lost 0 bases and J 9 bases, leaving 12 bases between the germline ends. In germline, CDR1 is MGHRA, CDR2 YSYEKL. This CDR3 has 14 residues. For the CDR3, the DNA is TGCGCCAGCAGCCAAGATTCCAGTAATGGGCCCCAGCATTTT. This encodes CASSQDSSNGPQHF.

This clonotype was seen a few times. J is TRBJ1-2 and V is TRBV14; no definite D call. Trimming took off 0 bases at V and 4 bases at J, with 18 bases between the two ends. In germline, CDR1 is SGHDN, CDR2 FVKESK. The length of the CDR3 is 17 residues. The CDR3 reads CASSQDAAGVAVYGYTF. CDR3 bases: TGTGCCAGCAGCCAAGATGCGGCTGGCGTCGCGGTCTATGGCTACACCTTC.

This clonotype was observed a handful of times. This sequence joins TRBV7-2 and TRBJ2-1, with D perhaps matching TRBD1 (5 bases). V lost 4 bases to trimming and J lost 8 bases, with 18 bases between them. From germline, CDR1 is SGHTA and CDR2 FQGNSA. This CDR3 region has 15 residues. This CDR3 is CASSSDTSTGHEQFF. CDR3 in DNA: TGTGCCAGCAGCTCGGACACGTCGACGGGCCATGAGCAGTTCTTC.

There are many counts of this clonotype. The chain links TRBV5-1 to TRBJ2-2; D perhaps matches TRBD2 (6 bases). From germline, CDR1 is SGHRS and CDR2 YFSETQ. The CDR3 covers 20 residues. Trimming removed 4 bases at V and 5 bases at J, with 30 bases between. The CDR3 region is CASSTHLTRPGGEETGELFF. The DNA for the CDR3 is TGCGCCAGCAGCACACACCTCACACGGCCCGGGGGTGAAGAAACCGGGGAGCTGTTTTTT.

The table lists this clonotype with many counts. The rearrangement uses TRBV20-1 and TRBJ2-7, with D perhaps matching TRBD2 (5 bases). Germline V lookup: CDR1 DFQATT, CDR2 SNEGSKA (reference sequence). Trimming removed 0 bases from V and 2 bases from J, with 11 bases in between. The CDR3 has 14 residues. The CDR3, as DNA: TGCAGTGCTAGAGAGGACTTCGGGGCCTACGAGCAGTACTTC. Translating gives CSAREDFGAYEQYF.

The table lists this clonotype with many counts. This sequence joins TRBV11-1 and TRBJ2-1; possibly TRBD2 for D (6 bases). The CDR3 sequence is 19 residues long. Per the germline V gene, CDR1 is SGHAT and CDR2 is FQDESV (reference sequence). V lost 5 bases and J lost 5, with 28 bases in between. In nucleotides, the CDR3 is TGTGCCAGCAGCCCCCGCCCGGGGGAAAAGGTCGGGTTCCACAATGAGCAGTTCTTC. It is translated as CASSPRPGEKVGFHNEQFF.

CDR3 bases: TGTGCCAGCAGCATACAGGGGCGGGGGGAGCAGTACTTC. Amino acids: CASSIQGRGEQYF. The chain uses TRBV7-9 and TRBJ2-7; D possibly uses TRBD1 or TRBD2 (7 bases each). The V end was cut by 5 bases, the J end by 7 bases, with 15 bases between. This CDR3 has 13 residues. Germline V gene sequence: CDR1 SEHNR, CDR2 FQNEAQ (reference sequence).

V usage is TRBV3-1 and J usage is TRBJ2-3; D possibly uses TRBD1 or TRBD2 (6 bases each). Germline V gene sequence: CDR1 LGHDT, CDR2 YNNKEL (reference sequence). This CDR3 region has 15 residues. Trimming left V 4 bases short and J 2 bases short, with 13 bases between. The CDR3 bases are TGTGCCAGCAGCCGCGGGGACAAATACACAGATACGCAGTATTTT. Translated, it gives CASSRGDKYTDTQYF.

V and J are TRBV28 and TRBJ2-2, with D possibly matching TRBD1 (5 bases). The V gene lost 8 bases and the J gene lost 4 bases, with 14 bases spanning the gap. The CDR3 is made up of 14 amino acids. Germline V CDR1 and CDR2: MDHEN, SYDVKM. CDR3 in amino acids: CASCRAGGTGELFF. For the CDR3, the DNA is TGTGCCAGCTGCAGGGCAGGTGGCACCGGGGAGCTGTTTTTT.

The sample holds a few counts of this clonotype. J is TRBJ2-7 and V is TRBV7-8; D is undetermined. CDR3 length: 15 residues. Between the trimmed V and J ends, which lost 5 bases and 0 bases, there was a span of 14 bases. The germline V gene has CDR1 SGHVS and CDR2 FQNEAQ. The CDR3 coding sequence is TGTGCCAGCAGCCCGCCTAGGAAAAGCTCCTACGAGCAGTACTTC. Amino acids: CASSPPRKSSYEQYF.